These 8 T cell receptor beta chains came from one sample sequenced in a study of PD-1 blockade in classical Hodgkin lymphoma. Every patient relapsed after autologous stem cell transplantation, and brentuximab vedotin exposure varied. The CD4+ T cells used were purified from thawed PBMCs through magnetic negative selection. TCRdb's copy holds only in-frame clones and misses some; the assay was immunoSEQ multiplex PCR. Of 10,000 to 15,000 clones listed, about 90% are singletons. The source material was CD4+ T cells from blood, sampled at baseline. These receptors came from a human donor with classical Hodgkin lymphoma.

This clone was detected once. The chain is built from TRBV19 and TRBJ2-5; D not resolved. Germline assignment: CDR1 LNHDA and CDR2 SQIVND (reference sequence). Trimming stripped 3 bases from V and 4 bases from J, with 9 bases between. This CDR3 is 13 amino acids long. The CDR3 DNA is TGTGCCAGTAGTATTGCGATGGGAGAGACCCAGTACTTC. Amino acid sequence: CASSIAMGETQYF.

This chain uses TRBV10-3 with TRBJ1-2; the match to TRBD1 covers 7 bases. The CDR3 is 14 residues long. Germline values: CDR1 ENHRY, CDR2 SYGVKD. With V trimmed by 5 bases and J by 2 bases, 5 bases remained unmatched. The CDR3 is CAISLTGTNYGYTF. The DNA for the CDR3 is TGTGCCATCAGTTTGACAGGGACGAACTATGGCTACACCTTC.

DNA for the CDR3: TGTGCCAGCAGCCCCCCTAGGGACAGGGTACTCTACGAGCAGTACTTC. Its translation is CASSPPRDRVLYEQYF. This chain joins TRBV11-2 and TRBJ2-7, with TRBD1 matching over 9 bases. Germline loops: CDR1 SGHAT, CDR2 FQNNGV. This CDR3 spans 16 amino acids. V gave up 5 bases and J gave up 3 bases; unmatched junction bases: 11.

J is TRBJ1-1 and V is TRBV5-5; no reliable D call. The ends were cut back, 3 bases at V and 2 bases at J, with 20 bases in the middle. The germline CDR1 and CDR2 sequences are SGHKS and YYEKEE (reference sequence). CDR3 length equals 17 residues. The CDR3 loop reads CASSYGPGAGNNTEAFF. The DNA of the CDR3 is TGTGCCAGCAGCTATGGCCCGGGCGCGGGTAATAACACTGAAGCTTTCTTT.

V gene TRBV2 combines with J gene TRBJ2-5; TRBD1 matches 7 bases. The CDR3 has 13 amino acids. The J segment lost 5 bases and the V segment lost 5 bases, leaving 5 bases of the junction unmatched. The V gene's germline CDR1 is SNHLY and CDR2 FYNNEI. The CDR3 nucleotides read TGTGCCAGCAGTTCGACAGGGTGGGAGACCCAGTACTTC. Its translation is CASSSTGWETQYF.

The V gene is TRBV6-5, the J gene TRBJ2-1; TRBD2 agrees at 11 bases. Germline assignment: CDR1 MNHEY and CDR2 SVGAGI. This CDR3 has 15 amino acids. The V gene end was trimmed by 4 bases and the J gene end by 7 bases; junction bases not matched to a gene: 6. The CDR3 DNA reads as TGTGCCAGCAGTTCCTATAGCGGGGGGGCGAATGAGCAGTTCTTC. Translation gives CASSSYSGGANEQFF.

The chain employs TRBV7-6 and TRBJ2-2, with no clear D. CDR3 length: 13 amino acids. The ends were cut back, 5 bases at V and 13 bases at J, with 17 bases in the middle. Germline-derived CDR1 and CDR2 are SGHVS and FNYEAQ. This CDR3 is CASSNRNTGSLFF. As DNA, the CDR3 is TGTGCCAGCAGCAACCGAAACACCGGGTCGCTGTTTTTT.

This rearrangement joins TRBV2 to TRBJ1-2; 9 bases line up with TRBD1. The CDR3 has 13 residues. V was pared by 6 bases and J by 8 bases, with 7 bases of the junction left unmatched. Germline CDR1 reads SNHLY; CDR2 reads FYNNEI. This CDR3 reads CASSVQGAEGYTF. CDR3 sequence (DNA): TGTGCCAGCAGCGTACAGGGGGCGGAGGGCTACACCTTC.